Presented here are 9 T cell receptor beta chains from one specimen sequenced in a study of cytomegalovirus exposure and HLA in healthy donors (dated 2017 in TCRdb). Receptor amplification or capture employed the immunoSEQ multiplex PCR assay. For the multiplex PCR, a mixture combining 60 forward primers for TCR Vbeta segments and 13 reverse primers for TCR Jbeta segments was used. TCRdb limited this immuneACCESS table to in-frame rearrangements with V and J called. A share of clones is missing; checked studies link under half to unresolved V genes, and the rest is unexplained. The sample table holds some 180,000 clones, of which almost 75% were seen once. The biggest ten clones account for under 7% of the sample. The sample was PBMCs. These TCRs come from a woman aged 18 to 35 in good health and CMV-seropositive.

The gene calls are TRBV7-2 and TRBJ1-3, with TRBD1 as a possible D gene (6 bases). The CDR3 covers 15 residues. The V gene's germline CDR1 is SGHTA and CDR2 FQGNSA. V was trimmed by 5 bases and J by 4 bases, leaving 15 bases between them. The DNA of the CDR3 is TGTGCCAGCAGCACATCAACAGGGAGCGGAAACACCATATATTTT. Amino acids: CASSTSTGSGNTIYF.

This clone appeared a few times. The chain has TRBV1 and TRBJ2-7; the table's D call TRBD2 went unverified against the DNA. TRBV1 is a listed pseudogene. The CDR3 has 16 amino acids. The CDR3 loop reads CTSRPTSGGVSYEQYF. The CDR3 nucleotides are TGCACCAGCAGGCCAACTAGCGGGGGGGTCTCCTACGAGCAGTACTTC.

CDR3 amino acids: CASSLLRGGPDEQFF. The DNA for the CDR3 is TGTGCCAGCAGCTTGTTGAGGGGGGGCCCCGATGAGCAGTTCTTC. The chain links TRBV5-4 to TRBJ2-1; a weak D match, TRBD2 (7 bases). Trimming took off 1 base at V and 8 bases at J, with 16 bases between the two ends. Germline CDR1 and CDR2: SGHNT and YYREEE (reference sequence). The CDR3 contains 15 residues.

V and J are TRBV4-3 and TRBJ2-1; TRBD2 matches 8 bases. V lost 0 bases to trimming and J lost 8 bases; unmatched junction nucleotides: 24. Germline V gives CDR1 LGHNA, CDR2 YSLEER. The CDR3 contains 21 residues. Written as DNA, the CDR3 is TGCGCCAGCAGCCAAGATGGGCAGCGGGGGCCAGAAAGCTACAGGAAGGATGAGCAGTTCTTC. The encoded protein is CASSQDGQRGPESYRKDEQFF.

Only a few counts were recorded for this clone. This sample includes further DNA sequences coding for the same CDR3. This chain's CDR3 is CASSLTENTEAFF. The CDR3 region has the DNA TGTGCCAGTAGTTTGACAGAGAACACTGAAGCTTTCTTT. This rearrangement joins TRBV19 to TRBJ1-1, with D maybe TRBD1 (5 bases). The germline V gene has CDR1 LNHDA and CDR2 SQIVND (reference sequence). The CDR3 covers 13 residues. V was shortened by 5 bases and J by 1 base, with 8 bases between the two germline ends.

This clone has a handful of counts. V and J are TRBV27 and TRBJ1-1; the D is unclear. CDR1 MNHEY and CDR2 SMNVEV come from the germline V gene (reference sequence). Trimming took 6 bases from V and 5 from J, leaving 10 bases between them. The CDR3 runs 12 residues. CDR3 protein: CASSRGGTEAFF. The CDR3 nucleotides read TGTGCCAGCAGCCGCGGAGGAACTGAAGCTTTCTTT.

The rearrangement joins TRBV10-3 to TRBJ2-2; TRBD1 aligns across 12 bases. Germline V gives CDR1 ENHRY, CDR2 SYGVKD. J was trimmed by 4 bases and V by 7 bases; bases with no gene match: 10. CDR3 length: 17 residues. The CDR3 loop is CAINPGTGGGVTGELFF. CDR3 bases: TGTGCCATCAATCCGGGGACAGGGGGCGGGGTCACCGGGGAGCTGTTTTTT.

The gene calls are TRBV7-3 and TRBJ2-2, with unresolved D. The V end lost 1 base, the J end lost 6 bases, and 15 bases lay between the germline ends. CDR1 SGHTA and CDR2 FQGTGA come from the germline V gene. This CDR3 is built from 16 residues. CDR3 DNA: TGTGCCAGCAGCTTAAACGGCAGCCCGGAGCCCGGGGAGCTGTTTTTT. This sequence encodes CASSLNGSPEPGELFF.

The chain has TRBV7-9 and TRBJ1-2; 7 bases map to TRBD1. This CDR3 has 12 amino acids. CDR1 and CDR2 (germline): SEHNR, FQNEAQ (reference sequence). This CDR3 is CSTQGEVVGYTF. The DNA for the CDR3 is TGTTCCACCCAGGGGGAAGTAGTCGGCTACACCTTC.